Listed below are T cell receptor beta chains from one sample, sequenced in a study of Graves' ophthalmopathy and Graves' hyperthyroidism. TCRdb reanalysed the multiplex PCR reads using MiXCR and keeps one entry per CDR3 protein. The sample shows roughly 500,000 distinct CDR3 sequences, 13% to 15% of them seen only once. Material: blood. These receptors originate from a woman under 40 with Graves' ophthalmopathy. The CDR3 runs from the conserved cysteine through the conserved F or W. The D gene is left open where the match is weak. Some rows mark clone size as missing; the rest say once, few, many or name a class of expanded clone.

size	J	D	V	CDR3	DNA
.	TRBJ2-7	.	TRBV12-3/TRBV12-4	CASKPEGYDQYF	TGTGCCAGCAAACCGGAGGGCTACGATCAGTACTTC
many	TRBJ1-1	TRBD1	TRBV20-1	CSAQDRARAEAFF	TGCAGTGCTCAGGACAGGGCCAGGGCTGAAGCTTTCTTT
once	TRBJ2-7	.	TRBV6-2/TRBV6-3	CASKPGTVYEQYF	TGTGCCAGCAAGCCTGGGACGGTCTACGAGCAGTACTTC
.	TRBJ2-2	.	TRBV9	CASSYWGDTGELFF	TGTGCCAGCAGCTATTGGGGAGACACCGGGGAGCTGTTTTTT
many	TRBJ1-2	.	TRBV9	CASSVSGQYGYTF	TGTGCCAGCAGTGTCAGCGGCCAATATGGCTACACCTTC
many	TRBJ1-1	.	TRBV18	CASSPRTEMNTEAFF	TGTGCCAGCTCACCACGGACAGAAATGAACACTGAAGCTTTCTTT
many	TRBJ2-7	TRBD1	TRBV6-5	CASSYAGGYEQYF	TGTGCCAGCAGTTACGCAGGGGGCTACGAGCAGTACTTC
many	TRBJ1-1	TRBD1	TRBV18	CASTLGQVNTEAFF	TGTGCCAGCACTTTGGGACAGGTGAACACTGAAGCTTTCTTT
many	TRBJ1-5	TRBD1	TRBV29-1	CSAADRPNQPQHF	TGCAGCGCTGCGGACAGGCCTAATCAGCCCCAGCATTTT
.	TRBJ1-2	TRBD1	TRBV7-9	CASSPPRGEYGYTF	TGTGCCAGCAGCCCACCCAGGGGGGAATATGGCTACACCTTC
many	TRBJ2-7	TRBD2	TRBV6-5	CASSYSGASSYEQYF	TGTGCCAGCAGTTACAGCGGGGCCAGCTCCTACGAGCAGTACTTC
.	TRBJ1-2	TRBD1	TRBV14	CASSQLDRGGYGYTF	TGTGCCAGCAGCCAACTCGACAGGGGAGGCTATGGCTACACCTTC
once	TRBJ1-5	.	TRBV2	CASSEFPGSNRPQHF	TGTGCCAGCAGTGAATTTCCAGGGAGCAATCGGCCCCAGCATTTT
many	TRBJ2-5	TRBD1	TRBV2	CASIEGASSFQETQYF	TGTGCCAGCATCGAGGGGGCATCCTCCTTCCAAGAGACCCAGTACTTC